The entry below describes one TCR beta chain. This clone was picked up one time. The antigen it binds to is not known. Base qualities are not provided; no much larger clone lies one nucleotide away. To be selected, patients needed enough residual fresh-frozen tumor tissue and more than two years of available survival data. An isocitrate dehydrogenase mutation was not carried by any of the glioblastoma patients, although molecular status was otherwise variable. PBMC were collected before vaccination, two weeks after the third vaccination, and at tumor progression if tumor progression occurred. The Qiagen DNeasy Blood extraction Kit was used to extract genomic DNA. CDR1 and CDR2 were assigned from the germline V gene as SNHLY and FYNNEI. Including cysteine and phenylalanine, the CDR3 has 15 amino acids. Kept here is only the CDR3 DNA, which spans 45 bases and is read in frame from base 1. Germline trimming amounts to 3 bases on V and 2 bases on J, with 2 as the count of junction bases outside the gene matches.

Using the immunoSEQ assay, TCRB CDR3 regions were amplified from roughly 2.1 micrograms of genomic DNA, or from all available DNA when less than that was on hand. The multiplex PCR relied on 60 forward primers for TCR V beta segments and 13 reverse primers for J beta segments. To estimate the number of reads per starting template, synthetic control templates were added to each sample at limiting dilution. The Illumina HiSeq System generated 87 bp sequencing reads. On the authors' methods: PCR and sequencing errors were removed by a nearest neighbor algorithm that merged closely related sequences. TCR overlap was defined as the percentage of unique tumor TCR beta sequences that were also present in the same patient's peripheral blood. Imported from immuneACCESS, the table was reduced by TCRdb to in-frame sequences with V and J called. These copies leave out some clones; in studies compared against another copy, an unresolved V gene accounts for under half, and the cause of the remainder is not known. That table supplies the V and J calls and clone size; D and trimming were determined from the DNA. The sample has about 95,000 clones on record, around 85% of them singletons. The biggest ten clones account for around 2.9% of the sample.

The data belong to a study of glioma-infiltrating T cells after dendritic cell vaccination (dated by TCRdb to the mid-2010s). In terms of the full investigation: The cohort comprised 15 glioblastoma patients from Phase I and II dendritic cell vaccination trials, 9 newly diagnosed and 6 with recurrent disease. Patients received three intradermal dendritic cell vaccine injections at biweekly intervals in the arm below the axilla. In glioblastoma patients vaccinated with dendritic cells, deep sequencing of TCR beta CDR3 regions served to measure the amount of tumor-infiltrating lymphocytes and to compare repertoires between tumor and blood. TCR sequencing metrics, including TIL content and tumor-blood repertoire overlap, were correlated with survival after dendritic cell vaccination. Between about 2003 and 2012, patients were given autologous tumor lysate-pulsed dendritic cell vaccination. The vaccine was prepared from monocyte-derived dendritic cells that were cultured for about 7 days with IL-4 and GM-CSF and then pulsed overnight with autologous tumor lysate.

Overall study outcomes, separate from this receptor: Longer time to progression and overall survival after dendritic cell vaccination were predicted by higher estimated pretreatment TIL content. The cohort was small and heterogeneous, and full blood and tumor sets were available for few patients, with initial-recurrent tumor pairs available for even fewer patients. The three-group TCR overlap response model was characterized as speculative, and prospective validation of the model was stated to be required. No direct relationship between TCR clonality and survival was found, suggesting that a diverse polyclonal response may matter.

The chain was built from TRBV2 and TRBJ2-7; 12 of the junction bases match TRBD2. The TCR comes from a human donor with glioblastoma. The specimen comprised blood, sampled before dendritic cell vaccination. The sequence in DNA is TGTGCCAGCAGTGAGACTAGCGGGGGCCCCTACGAGCAGTACTTC. Translated, this gives CASSETSGGPYEQYF. The full variable domain, with segments outside the CDR3 supplied by the reference TRBV2 and TRBJ2-7 proteins, appears as EPEVTQTPSHQVTQMGQEVILRCVPISNHLYFYWYRQILGQKVEFLVSFYNNEISEKSEIFDDQFSVERPDGSNFTLKIRSTKLEDSAMYFCASSETSGGPYEQYFGPGTRLTVT.